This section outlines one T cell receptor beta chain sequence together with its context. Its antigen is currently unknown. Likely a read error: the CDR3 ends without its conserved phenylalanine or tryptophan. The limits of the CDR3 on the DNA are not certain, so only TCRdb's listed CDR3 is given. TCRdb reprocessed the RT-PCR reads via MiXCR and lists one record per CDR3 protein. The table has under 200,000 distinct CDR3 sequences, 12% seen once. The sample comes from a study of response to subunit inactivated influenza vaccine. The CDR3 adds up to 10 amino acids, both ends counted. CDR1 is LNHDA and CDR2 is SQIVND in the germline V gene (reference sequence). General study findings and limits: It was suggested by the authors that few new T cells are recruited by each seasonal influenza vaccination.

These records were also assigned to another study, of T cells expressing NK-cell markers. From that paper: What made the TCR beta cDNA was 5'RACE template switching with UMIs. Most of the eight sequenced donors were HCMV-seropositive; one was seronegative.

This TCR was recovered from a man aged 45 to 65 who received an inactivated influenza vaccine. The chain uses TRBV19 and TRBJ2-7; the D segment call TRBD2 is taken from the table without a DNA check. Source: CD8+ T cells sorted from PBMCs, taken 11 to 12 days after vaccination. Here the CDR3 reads CANSPGLEIS.